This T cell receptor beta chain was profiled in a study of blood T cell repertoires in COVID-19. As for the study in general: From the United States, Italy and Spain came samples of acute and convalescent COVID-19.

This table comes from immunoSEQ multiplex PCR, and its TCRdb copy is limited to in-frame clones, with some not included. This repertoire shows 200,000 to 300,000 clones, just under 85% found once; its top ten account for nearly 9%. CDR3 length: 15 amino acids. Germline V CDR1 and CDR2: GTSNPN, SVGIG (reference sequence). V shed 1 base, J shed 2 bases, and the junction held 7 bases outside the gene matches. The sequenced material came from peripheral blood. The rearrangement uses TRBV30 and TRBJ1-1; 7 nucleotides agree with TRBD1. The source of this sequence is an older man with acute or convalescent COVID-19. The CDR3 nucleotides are TGTGCCTGGAGTGGGCAGGGGGTGGTAAACACTGAAGCTTTCTTT. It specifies CAWSGQGVVNTEAFF.